The rows below give T cell receptor beta chains drawn from one sample of a study of blood T cell repertoires in COVID-19. Sequencing used immunoSEQ multiplex PCR; TCRdb keeps in-frame clones, though not all of them. The sample gives roughly 220,000 clones, around 91% of which show up once; over 12% is in the top ten. The sequenced sample consisted of PBMCs or T cells enriched from blood (not recorded which). Source of these receptors: a man aged 30-40 years who had been exposed to COVID-19. The CDR3 runs from the conserved cysteine through the conserved F or W. D genes are given only for firm matches. Clone size is stated in some rows and not others, as once, few, many or a class when expanded.

clone size	D gene	J gene	V gene	CDR3 protein	CDR3 DNA
-	TRBD1	TRBJ1-4	TRBV2	CASTSRTRDRNNEKLFF	TGTGCCAGCACTAGTAGGACTAGGGACAGGAATAATGAAAAACTGTTTTTT
-	-	TRBJ2-7	TRBV11-2	CASSEVTRISEQYF	TGTGCCAGCAGCGAGGTCACCCGGATTTCCGAGCAGTACTTC
-	-	TRBJ1-6	TRBV30	CAWSTPQGFYNSPLHF	TGTGCCTGGAGTACACCACAGGGTTTCTATAATTCACCCCTCCACTTT
-	-	TRBJ1-1	TRBV19	CASSPRPTGHTEAFF	TGTGCCAGTAGTCCACGCCCCACAGGACACACTGAAGCTTTCTTT
-	-	TRBJ2-1	TRBV5-1	CASRRDIDEQFF	TGCGCCAGCAGGCGAGACATCGATGAGCAGTTCTTC
once	TRBD1	TRBJ2-7	TRBV5-8	CASSLRDRYPYEQYF	TGTGCCAGCAGCTTGAGGGACAGGTATCCCTACGAGCAGTACTTC
-	TRBD1	TRBJ1-1	TRBV6-5	CASNTGGTEAFF	TGTGCCAGCAATACAGGGGGCACTGAAGCTTTCTTT
-	TRBD2	TRBJ2-1	TRBV7-3	CASSQTSGNNEQFF	TGTGCCAGCAGTCAAACTAGCGGGAACAATGAGCAGTTCTTC
-	-	TRBJ2-1	TRBV29-1	CSVGGDLQFF	TGCAGCGTTGGGGGGGACCTGCAGTTCTTC
-	TRBD1	TRBJ1-4	TRBV5-1	CASSLGTGPTTNEKLFF	TGCGCCAGCAGCTTGGGGACAGGGCCGACGACTAATGAAAAACTGTTTTTT
-	-	TRBJ2-7	TRBV4-1	CASSRVFREKSSYEQYF	TGCGCCAGCAGCCGGGTATTCCGGGAAAAAAGCTCCTACGAGCAGTACTTC
-	-	TRBJ1-6	TRBV11-2	CASSLGPSYNSPLHF	TGTGCCAGCAGCTTGGGCCCCTCCTATAATTCACCCCTCCACTTT
-	TRBD1	TRBJ2-1	TRBV3-1/TRBV3-2	CAPVYRDSLHRTYNEQFF	TGTGCCCCCGTCTATAGGGACAGCCTTCACCGTACATACAATGAGCAGTTCTTC
-	TRBD1	TRBJ1-5	TRBV5-6	CASSFWTGHSNQPQHF	TGTGCCAGCAGCTTCTGGACAGGACATAGCAATCAGCCCCAGCATTTT
few	TRBD2	TRBJ2-4	TRBV6-5	CASSLGGAGDIQYF	TGTGCCAGCAGCCTCGGGGGAGCGGGGGACATTCAGTACTTC
-	-	TRBJ2-3	TRBV5-1	CASSLALADNTQYF	TGCGCCAGCAGCTTGGCACTAGCTGATAATACGCAGTATTTT
once	-	TRBJ2-3	TRBV5-1	CASSMIAKEADTQYF	TGCGCCAGCAGCATGATAGCGAAGGAGGCAGATACGCAGTATTTT
few	-	TRBJ2-6	TRBV2	CASKSRRGNSGANVLTF	TGTGCCAGCAAATCTAGGAGAGGAAACTCTGGGGCCAACGTCCTGACTTTC
-	-	TRBJ1-3	TRBV5-6	CASSLGVGGAGNTIYF	TGTGCCAGCAGCTTGGGCGTAGGGGGTGCAGGAAACACCATATATTTT
-	TRBD1	TRBJ1-1	TRBV18	CASSPMAGGGFNTEAFF	TGTGCCAGCTCACCCATGGCAGGGGGAGGATTCAACACTGAAGCTTTCTTT
-	-	TRBJ2-5	TRBV10-2	CASSLQETQYF	TGCGCCAGCAGTCTACAAGAGACCCAGTACTTC
-	TRBD1	TRBJ1-2	TRBV7-2	CASSSGTALGYTF	TGTGCCAGCAGCTCAGGGACAGCGCTAGGCTACACCTTC
-	-	TRBJ2-7	TRBV29-1	CSVEDPGEQYF	TGCAGCGTTGAAGACCCGGGCGAGCAGTACTTC
-	-	TRBJ2-7	TRBV4-3	CASSQEEGASYEQYF	TGCGCCAGCAGCCAAGAAGAAGGGGCTAGCTACGAGCAGTACTTC
-	-	TRBJ1-4	TRBV2	CASSARAATNEKLFF	TGTGCCAGCAGCGCGCGCGCTGCAACTAATGAAAAACTGTTTTTT
-	-	TRBJ2-1	TRBV4-2	CASSHRAGAGYNEQFF	TGTGCCAGCAGCCACAGAGCGGGCGCAGGCTACAATGAGCAGTTCTTC
-	TRBD2	TRBJ2-2	TRBV5-4	CASSPTSGGPGELFF	TGTGCCAGCAGCCCGACTAGCGGGGGACCCGGGGAGCTGTTTTTT
-	TRBD1	TRBJ1-6	TRBV5-5	CASSSTGGGSPLHF	TGTGCCAGCAGCTCGACAGGGGGGGGATCACCCCTCCACTTT
-	TRBD1	TRBJ2-2	TRBV7-3	CASSLDRVLTGELFF	TGTGCCAGCAGCCTGGACAGGGTTCTTACCGGGGAGCTGTTTTTT
-	TRBD2	TRBJ2-5	TRBV13	CASSFSLPGLAGGPQETQYF	TGTGCCAGCAGCTTCTCCCTCCCGGGACTAGCGGGGGGACCCCAGGAGACCCAGTACTTC
-	-	TRBJ1-1	TRBV12-3/TRBV12-4	CASSFRGGTEAFF	TGTGCCAGCAGTTTCCGGGGAGGAACTGAAGCTTTCTTT
-	TRBD2	TRBJ2-3	TRBV9	CASSVLGERGMDTQYF	TGTGCCAGCAGCGTACTCGGGGAGCGGGGGATGGATACGCAGTATTTT
-	-	TRBJ1-2	TRBV6-5	CASSSEATYGYTF	TGTGCCAGCAGTTCTGAAGCTACCTATGGCTACACCTTC
-	-	TRBJ1-2	TRBV4-3	CASSLAGQRVGGYTF	TGCGCCAGCAGCCTAGCCGGGCAGAGGGTAGGTGGCTACACCTTC
-	TRBD1	TRBJ1-2	TRBV16	CASSLQTGGGNGYTF	TGTGCCAGCAGCCTACAGACAGGGGGCGGAAATGGCTACACCTTC
few	-	TRBJ1-6	TRBV6-5	CASSFRQGNSPLHF	TGTGCCAGCAGTTTTAGGCAGGGAAATTCACCCCTCCACTTT
-	-	TRBJ1-5	TRBV28	CASSSKGWYSNQPQHF	TGTGCCAGCAGTAGCAAGGGGTGGTATAGCAATCAGCCCCAGCATTTT
once	-	TRBJ1-3	TRBV9	CASSDGGGSGNTIYF	TGTGCCAGCAGCGACGGCGGTGGCTCTGGAAACACCATATATTTT
-	-	TRBJ1-2	TRBV14	CASSHGVYGYTF	TGTGCCAGCAGCCACGGTGTCTATGGCTACACCTTC
-	-	TRBJ1-5	TRBV15	CATSSPLGRGNQPQHF	TGTGCCACCAGCAGCCCCCTTGGGAGGGGCAATCAGCCCCAGCATTTT
-	-	TRBJ1-1	TRBV7-9	CASSPGGGLERGTEAFF	TGTGCCAGCAGCCCCGGGGGGGGTCTCGAAAGGGGCACTGAAGCTTTCTTT
-	TRBD1	TRBJ2-3	TRBV6-5	CASRLQGVGTDTQYF	TGTGCCAGCAGGCTACAGGGGGTTGGCACAGATACGCAGTATTTT
-	-	TRBJ1-4	TRBV6-1	CASSETLKREKLFF	TGTGCCAGCAGTGAGACCTTAAAGCGTGAAAAACTGTTTTTT
-	-	TRBJ1-3	TRBV4-2	CASSHVADTIYF	TGTGCCAGCAGCCATGTAGCGGACACCATATATTTT
-	-	TRBJ2-2	TRBV6-1	CASSEASSPGTGELFF	TGTGCCAGCAGTGAAGCCAGTTCTCCGGGCACCGGGGAGCTGTTTTTT
-	-	TRBJ1-2	TRBV7-2	CASSLNHAQALYGYTF	TGTGCCAGCAGCTTAAACCATGCTCAGGCCCTCTATGGCTACACCTTC
-	-	TRBJ1-6	TRBV19	CASSIVGASSSYNSPLHF	TGTGCCAGTAGTATAGTGGGCGCTTCGAGCTCCTATAATTCACCCCTCCACTTT
-	TRBD1	TRBJ1-6	TRBV2	CASLWREALFGTGVYSPLHF	TGTGCCAGCCTGTGGAGGGAGGCTCTATTTGGGACAGGGGTTTATTCACCCCTCCACTTT
-	TRBD2	TRBJ2-1	TRBV4-1	CASSHPGLGAEQFF	TGCGCCAGCAGCCATCCGGGACTAGGTGCTGAGCAGTTCTTC
once	-	TRBJ1-2	TRBV4-1	CASSQVKGVVYGYTF	TGCGCCAGCAGCCAAGTTAAAGGGGTGGTCTATGGCTACACCTTC
-	TRBD1	TRBJ2-3	TRBV5-4	CASSSGTDTGTQYF	TGTGCCAGCAGCTCTGGGACAGATACAGGTACGCAGTATTTT
-	TRBD2	TRBJ2-7	TRBV5-1	CASSLVSSGGAYEQYF	TGCGCCAGCAGCTTGGTCTCTAGCGGGGGGGCCTACGAGCAGTACTTC
-	-	TRBJ2-4	TRBV12-3/TRBV12-4	CASSWGQTNIQYF	TGTGCCAGCAGTTGGGGGCAGACAAACATTCAGTACTTC
once	-	TRBJ1-3	TRBV6-5	CASSYSQGIGTIYF	TGTGCCAGCAGTTACTCTCAGGGGATCGGCACCATATATTTT
-	-	TRBJ1-3	TRBV5-4	CASSLGPEGGNTIYF	TGTGCCAGCAGCTTGGGTCCAGAGGGTGGAAACACCATATATTTT
-	-	TRBJ1-1	TRBV29-1	CSVAARQNMNTEAFF	TGCAGCGTTGCCGCTCGACAGAACATGAACACTGAAGCTTTCTTT